A single sample gave rise to the 5 T cell receptor delta chains below, sequenced in a study of gamma-delta chains in newborns, infants, children. TCRdb redid clone calling on the reads using CATT. The sample carries 15,000 or so delta-chain clones, 7.3% recorded once. Sequenced input: blood. These receptors all come from a child who was a newborn, infant or young child, either healthy, febrile or measles-vaccinated (not recorded which).

On this clone: Other DNA sequences within the sample encode an identical CDR3. This chain uses TRDV2 with TRDJ3; D is perhaps TRDD3 (5 bases). V was pared by 0 bases and J by 3 bases, with 14 bases between. Germline CDR1 reads GEAIGNYY; CDR2 reads EKD. This CDR3 spans 18 amino acids. This chain's CDR3 is CACDTGGYLSWDTRQMFF. The DNA for the CDR3 is TGTGCCTGTGACACCGGGGGGTACTTGAGCTGGGACACCCGACAGATGTTTTTC.

The genes are TRDV2 and TRDJ3, with 13 bases lining up with TRDD3. V lost 0 bases, J lost 2 bases, and 12 bases stayed unmatched. Germline CDR1 reads GEAIGNYY; CDR2 reads EKD. This CDR3 has 22 residues. In DNA form, the CDR3 reads TGTGCCTGTGACACCGAATTCGCTACTGGGGGATACGGGCCCTGGGACACCCGACAGATGTTTTTC. Its protein is CACDTEFATGGYGPWDTRQMFF.

Notes on this clone: Translating the DNA gives a protein that differs from the TCRdb entry at residue 3; the protein shown here is that DNA translation. This chain joins TRDV2 and TRDJ3, with TRDD3 matching over 9 bases. This CDR3 region has 19 residues. Per the germline V gene, CDR1 is GEAIGNYY and CDR2 is EKD. The CDR3 DNA sequence: TGTGCCAGTGACAAAGTACTGGGGGACCCCTCCTGGGACACCCGACAGATGTTTTTC. Its protein is CASDKVLGDPSWDTRQMFF.

Turning to this clone: TCRdb's protein, taken from a much larger clone, differs from this DNA's translation at residue 3, likely owing to a read error; the protein displayed comes from the DNA. V gene TRDV2 combines with J gene TRDJ2; a weak D match, TRDD3 (6 bases). The CDR3 contains 15 residues. Germline V gene sequence: CDR1 GEAIGNYY, CDR2 EKD. The CDR3 region is CARDTWGALTAQLFF. DNA for the CDR3: TGTGCCCGTGACACCTGGGGAGCTTTGACAGCACAACTCTTCTTT.

This clone occurred a few times. With a much larger clone just one base away, this may be a read error. The DNA for the CDR3 is TGTGCCTGTGACCCCATACTGGGGGATAGCTCCTGGGACACCCGACAGATGTTTTTC. This codes for CACDPILGDSSWDTRQMFF. V usage is TRDV2 and J usage is TRDJ3, with 11 bases lining up with TRDD3. J gave up 0 bases and V 3 bases, and 6 bases lay outside the gene matches. The CDR3 is 19 residues long. The V gene's germline CDR1 is GEAIGNYY and CDR2 EKD.